This TCR beta chain was obtained from a study of Ad26.COV2.S vaccination and SARS-CoV-2 variants (dated by TCRdb to the early 2020s). In terms of the full investigation: Donors in the vaccine arm were drawn from COV1001, a phase I-IIa trial of Ad26.COV2.S in healthy adults that was multicentre, randomized, double-blind and placebo-controlled. Ad26.COV2.S was administered intramuscularly at a dose of 5x10^10 or 1x10^11 viral particles, either as one shot or as two shots given 56 days apart. TCRbeta repertoire sequencing was used to assess the specificity and breadth of SARS-CoV-2-reactive T cell receptors after Ad26.COV2.S vaccination. A total of 32 samples were included in the TCR-sequenced set, comprising some 20 Ad26.COV2.S vaccine recipients, 5 placebo recipients and 8 SARS-CoV-2 convalescent individuals. Trial participants were randomized into five groups of five, in which low-dose or high-dose Ad26.COV2.S was given once or twice, or placebo was given on both occasions. Throughout the experiments and outcome assessment, investigators stayed blinded to trial group allocation. Results and caveats for the whole study, not just this receptor: Comparing responses between vaccine doses or regimens was not something the study was powered to do. Substantial breadth of spike-specific CD8+ and CD4+ T cell responses was reported after vaccination. Vaccine and placebo recipients had comparable non-spike TCR breadth, which fits with the vaccine containing only spike. Ad26.COV2.S recipients had higher spike-specific TCR breadth than placebo recipients (P = 0.0014). The authors noted that total T cell responses may have been underestimated by the TCR breadth and depth analyses.

The immunoSEQ Assay was the method used to sequence TCRbeta CDR3 regions. After extraction, genomic DNA underwent amplification by bias-controlled multiplex PCR, followed by high-throughput sequencing. The study's own analysis went as follows. Collapsing and filtering of sequences were performed to quantify the absolute abundance of each unique TCRbeta CDR3 region. T cell fraction was estimated by normalization of TCRbeta template counts to usable DNA, with usable DNA being measured through amplification of reference genes present in all nucleated cells. Repertoire TCRs were annotated as SARS-CoV-2-specific when V gene, CDR3 amino acid sequence and J gene were exactly matched to a known reactive TCR set. MIRA supplied the reference SARS-CoV-2 TCR set, which was filtered for enrichment in COVID-19-positive ImmuneCODE repertoires so that public or cross-reactive TCRs were removed. Using the MIRA antigens, annotated TCRs were further analysed by specific ORF or by position within an ORF. Depth was the summed frequency of annotated unique rearrangements, while breadth was defined as annotated unique rearrangements over total unique productive rearrangements. Two-sided Wilcoxon rank-sum tests were used to compare TCR breadth between groups. TCRdb retrieved this table from immuneACCESS and kept in-frame rearrangements only. Not all clones are present; in checked studies, unresolved V genes account for under half, and no reason is known for the remainder. That table furnishes V, J and clone size, whereas the DNA furnished D and trimming. The sample profile shows around 300,000 clones; approximately 86% of them were found once. The top ten hold around 10% of the sample.

Turning to this clone: Its antigen has not been determined. No base qualities exist here, and no much larger clone lies one base off it.

Looking up the germline V gene (reference sequence) yields CDR1 GTSNPN and CDR2 SVGIG. Inclusive of the bounding cysteine and phenylalanine, the CDR3 is 15 residues long. The CDR3 DNA has 45 bases and is translated from base 1. The junction carries 16 bases between V and J, which are trimmed by 1 base and 5 bases respectively. The treatment or condition label on this specimen signifies: 15 to 20 received Ad26.COV2.S at low or high dose, single or two shots; about 5 received placebo; per-sample allocation not given. For vaccine and placebo recipients, repertoires were sequenced using samples collected on day 63 after the first injection. Cohort 1b enrolled about two dozen adults aged 18-55 years at a single site in Boston, USA, between 29 July and 7 August 2020. As a vaccine, Ad26.COV2.S was a replication-incompetent adenovirus type 26 vector that expressed a prefusion-stabilized SARS-CoV-2 spike protein derived from the original Wuhan strain.

Sequencing was performed on peripheral blood, taken in a trial of Ad26.COV2.S vaccine versus placebo. The sequence came from a person aged 18 to 65 who received the Ad26.COV2.S COVID-19 vaccine or a placebo. In this chain, TRBV30 is recombined with TRBJ2-3, with TRBD2 perhaps the D gene, on 6 matching bases. The DNA sequence is TGTGCCTGGAGTGCCGGATCGGGACTCCAAGATACGCAGTATTTT. It translates as CAWSAGSGLQDTQYF.